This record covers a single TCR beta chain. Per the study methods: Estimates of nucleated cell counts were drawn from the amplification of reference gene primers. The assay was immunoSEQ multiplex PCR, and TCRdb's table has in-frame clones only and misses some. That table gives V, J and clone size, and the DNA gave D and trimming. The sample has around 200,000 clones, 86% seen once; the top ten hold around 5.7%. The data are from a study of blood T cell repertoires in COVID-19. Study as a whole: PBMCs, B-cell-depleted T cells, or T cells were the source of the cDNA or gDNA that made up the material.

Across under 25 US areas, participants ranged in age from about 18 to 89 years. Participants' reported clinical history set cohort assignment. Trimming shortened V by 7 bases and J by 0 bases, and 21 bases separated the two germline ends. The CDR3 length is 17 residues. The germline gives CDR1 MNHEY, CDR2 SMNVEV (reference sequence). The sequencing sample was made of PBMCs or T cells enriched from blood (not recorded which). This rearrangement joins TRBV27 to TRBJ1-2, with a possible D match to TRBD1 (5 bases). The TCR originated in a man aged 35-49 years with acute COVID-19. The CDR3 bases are TGTGCCAGCACCATGAGACAGAACACCGCTTCTAACTATGGCTACACCTTC. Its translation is CASTMRQNTASNYGYTF.